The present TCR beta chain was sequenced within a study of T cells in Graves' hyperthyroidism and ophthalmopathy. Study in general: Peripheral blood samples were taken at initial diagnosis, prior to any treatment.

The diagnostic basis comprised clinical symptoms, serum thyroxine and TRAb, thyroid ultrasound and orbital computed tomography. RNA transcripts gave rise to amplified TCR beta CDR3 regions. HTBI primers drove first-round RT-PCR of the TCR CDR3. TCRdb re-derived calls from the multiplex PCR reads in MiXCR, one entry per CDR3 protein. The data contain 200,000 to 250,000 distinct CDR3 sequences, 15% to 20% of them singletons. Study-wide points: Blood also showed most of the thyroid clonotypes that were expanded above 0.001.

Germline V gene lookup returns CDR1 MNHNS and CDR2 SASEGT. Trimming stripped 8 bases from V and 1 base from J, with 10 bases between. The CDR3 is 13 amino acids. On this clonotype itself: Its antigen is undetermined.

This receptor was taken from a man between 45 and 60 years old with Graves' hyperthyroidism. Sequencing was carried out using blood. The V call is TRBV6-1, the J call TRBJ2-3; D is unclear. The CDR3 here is CASPPPGTDTQYF. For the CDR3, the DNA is TGTGCCAGCCCCCCCCCCGGCACAGATACGCAGTATTTT.